Listed here are 16 T cell receptor beta chains from one sample, sequenced in a study of graft-versus-host responses after intestinal transplantation (dated by TCRdb to the early 2020s). Dithiothreitol, EDTA incubations and collagenase D digestion were used to isolate intraepithelial and lamina propria lymphocytes from graft specimens. The library was obtained by the immunoSEQ multiplex PCR assay. In TCRdb, the immuneACCESS table is reduced to in-frame sequences with V and J assigned. These tables do not hold every clone; where another copy was compared, an unresolved V gene accounts for under half, and the others remain unexplained. The sample table shows some 13,000 clones, and 74% are seen once. Roughly 7% of the sample is in the top ten clones. The source material was ileum tissue, sampled 16 days after intestinal transplant. The source is a human patient who received an intestinal transplant, so some T cells may come from the graft donor.

The genes are TRBV6-6 and TRBJ1-1; possible D gene TRBD1, 5 bases. Germline assignment: CDR1 MNHNY and CDR2 SVGAGI (reference sequence). V was trimmed by 7 bases and J by 2 bases, leaving 17 bases between them. CDR3 length: 15 residues. CDR3: CASNPLTAPNTEAFF. Here the CDR3 DNA reads TGTGCCAGCAACCCCCTGACAGCACCTAACACTGAAGCTTTCTTT.

The CDR3 region has the DNA TGCGCCAGCAGCCAAGTCGGCGGGGGAGCCAAAAACATTCAGTACTTC. Translated, it gives CASSQVGGGAKNIQYF. V is TRBV4-1 and J is TRBJ2-4; 7 positions agree with TRBD2. Germline V gene lookup returns CDR1 MGHRA and CDR2 YSYEKL. CDR3 length: 16 residues. V shed 1 base and J 0 bases; nucleotides not matched to a gene: 3.

This clone was seen more than once but under ten times. The V gene is TRBV7-6, the J gene TRBJ1-5; 8 positions agree with TRBD1. CDR3 length: 16 residues. The germline gives CDR1 SGHVS, CDR2 FNYEAQ. Trimming cost V 5 bases and J 6 bases; bases outside gene matches: 12. In nucleotides, the CDR3 is TGTGCCAGCAGCCCTACCCCACCAGGGGGCAGTCAGCCCCAGCATTTT. Its protein product is CASSPTPPGGSQPQHF.

This clone was observed a handful of times. The chain is built from TRBV28 and TRBJ2-7, with 9 bases fitting TRBD2. The germline V gene encodes CDR1 MDHEN and CDR2 SYDVKM. The CDR3 runs to 14 residues. The trim removed 7 bases at V and 4 bases at J, leaving 8 bases unmatched. The CDR3 sequence is CASTERLAAYEQYF. The DNA of the CDR3 is TGTGCCAGCACCGAACGACTAGCGGCGTACGAGCAGTACTTC.

The chain combines TRBV7-9 with TRBJ2-1; D uncertain. The V end lost 5 bases, the J end lost 0 bases, and 20 bases lay between the germline ends. This CDR3 is 18 amino acids long. Germline CDR1 is SEHNR and CDR2 is FQNEAQ (reference sequence). The CDR3 DNA is TGTGCCAGCAGCCCAAGACCAGGCGCTGCTCCCTCCTACAATGAGCAGTTCTTC. Amino acids: CASSPRPGAAPSYNEQFF.

This clone came up a few times. The rearrangement joins TRBV4-1 to TRBJ2-1, with TRBD1 identical over 12 bases. Germline V gives CDR1 MGHRA, CDR2 YSYEKL. J gave up 9 bases and V 4 bases, and 7 bases lay outside the gene matches. This CDR3 is 15 amino acids long. Written as DNA, the CDR3 is TGCGCCAGCAGCCCCCAGGGACAGGGGGCTGTTGAGCAGTTCTTC. It encodes CASSPQGQGAVEQFF.

The chain carries TRBV5-6 and TRBJ2-7; tentatively, D is TRBD1 (6 bases). The CDR3 sequence is 16 residues long. Germline CDR1 and CDR2: SGHDT and YYEEEE. V was clipped by 3 bases and J by 0 bases, with 16 bases between them. CDR3 in DNA: TGTGCCAGCAGCTCCGAACAGGGAAGAAGCTCCTACGAGCAGTACTTC. The encoded protein is CASSSEQGRSSYEQYF.

This clone was counted only a few times. This chain links TRBV15 with TRBJ2-1; 8 nucleotides agree with TRBD2. CDR1 is LNHNV and CDR2 is YYDKDF in the germline V gene (reference sequence). This CDR3 is 15 amino acids long. The V gene end was trimmed by 3 bases and the J gene end by 5 bases; junction bases not matched to a gene: 6. The CDR3 region has the DNA TGTGCCACCAGCAGGGGACTAGATACTAACAATGAGCAGTTCTTC. Translating it yields CATSRGLDTNNEQFF.

V and J are TRBV27 and TRBJ2-7; possible D gene TRBD2, 6 bases. CDR3 length: 14 residues. Per the germline V gene, CDR1 is MNHEY and CDR2 is SMNVEV (reference sequence). Trimming left V 3 bases short and J 3 bases short, with 12 bases between. The CDR3 protein is CASSLGGTYYEQYF. CDR3 in DNA: TGTGCCAGCAGTTTGGGCGGGACGTACTACGAGCAGTACTTC.

The chain combines TRBV5-1 with TRBJ2-5; a weak D match, TRBD2 (5 bases). V lost 4 bases, J lost 4 bases, and 11 bases lay in between. The CDR3 covers 13 residues. Germline V gene sequence: CDR1 SGHRS, CDR2 YFSETQ. The CDR3 DNA is TGCGCCAGCAGCACGGTGCGGGCAGAGACCCAGTACTTC. This gives the protein CASSTVRAETQYF.

The chain carries TRBV29-1 and TRBJ1-1; TRBD1 agrees at 8 bases. The CDR3 has 14 residues. J lost 1 base, V lost 6 bases, and 7 bases had no gene match. CDR1 and CDR2 (germline): SQVTM, ANQGSEA. The CDR3 DNA follows: TGCAGCGTAGACTCCACAGGGGGGAACACTGAAGCTTTCTTT. Its protein is CSVDSTGGNTEAFF.

This chain connects TRBV6-4 to TRBJ2-2; TRBD2 agrees at 8 bases. The CDR3 is 14 residues long. The V gene's germline CDR1 is MRHNA and CDR2 SNTAGT. The V and J ends lost 4 bases and 5 bases, in that order; junction bases with no gene match: 3. Here the CDR3 reads CASSAGGDTGELFF. The CDR3 bases are TGTGCCAGCAGTGCCGGGGGGGATACCGGGGAGCTGTTTTTT.

V and J are TRBV6-6 and TRBJ1-2; D uncertain. Germline assignment: CDR1 MNHNY and CDR2 SVGAGI (reference sequence). The CDR3 has 14 amino acids. V dropped 2 bases and J dropped 8 bases, with 15 bases sitting between them. CDR3 nucleotides: TGTGCCAGCAGTTACGTATCGGTCGGAGGGGGCTACACCTTC. As protein: CASSYVSVGGGYTF.

This chain connects TRBV25-1 to TRBJ2-7; 10 bases align to TRBD1. Germline CDR1 reads MGHDK; CDR2 reads SYGVNS. The CDR3 has 13 residues. After removal of 4 bases from V and 3 bases from J, the junction contained 0 bases not matched to a gene. CDR3 sequence (DNA): TGTGCCAGCAGTGGGACAGGGGGCTACGAGCAGTACTTC. Protein product: CASSGTGGYEQYF.

The chain carries TRBV6-5 and TRBJ2-1; D gene ambiguous. This CDR3 region has 13 residues. Looked up from germline, CDR1 is MNHEY and CDR2 is SVGAGI. With 0 bases removed from V and 12 bases from J, the gap between germline ends came to 12 bases. CDR3 sequence reads: CASSYSSSTWQFF. In DNA, the CDR3 is TGTGCCAGCAGTTACTCGTCTAGTACGTGGCAGTTCTTC.

This clone is categorized as medium-sized. V and J are TRBV4-1 and TRBJ2-7, with unresolved D. V gave up 1 base and J gave up 0 bases, with 13 bases separating them. CDR3 length equals 16 residues. The germline V gene encodes CDR1 MGHRA and CDR2 YSYEKL. The CDR3 region is CASSQGSMVSSYEQYF. CDR3 bases: TGCGCCAGCAGCCAAGGCTCAATGGTCAGCTCCTACGAGCAGTACTTC.